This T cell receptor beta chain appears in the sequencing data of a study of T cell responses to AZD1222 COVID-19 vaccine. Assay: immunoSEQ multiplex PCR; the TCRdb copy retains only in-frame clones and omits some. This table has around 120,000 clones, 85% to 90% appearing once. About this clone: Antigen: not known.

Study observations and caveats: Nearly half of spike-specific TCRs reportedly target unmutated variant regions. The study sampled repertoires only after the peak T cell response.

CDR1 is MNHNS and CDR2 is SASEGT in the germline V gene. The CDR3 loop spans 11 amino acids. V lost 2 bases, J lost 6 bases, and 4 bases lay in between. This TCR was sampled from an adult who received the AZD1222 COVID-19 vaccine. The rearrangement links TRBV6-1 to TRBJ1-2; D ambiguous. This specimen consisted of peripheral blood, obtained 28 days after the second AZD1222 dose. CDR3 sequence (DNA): TGTGCCAGCAGTGAAAGGGATGGCTACACCTTC. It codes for CASSERDGYTF.